One and the same sample provided the 31 T cell receptor beta chains below, sequenced in a study of blood T cell repertoires in COVID-19. Sequencing used immunoSEQ multiplex PCR; TCRdb keeps in-frame clones, though not all of them. The repertoire holds roughly 150,000 clones, over 65% seen once, with around 8.1% in the top ten. The specimen sequenced was peripheral blood. The receptor source for this set is a man in his sixties with acute or convalescent COVID-19.

The chain couples TRBV4-2 to TRBJ1-2; 7 positions match TRBD1. V trimming: 0 bases; J trimming: 2 bases; junction bases outside the gene matches: 18. CDR3 length: 20 amino acids. In germline, CDR1 is LGHNA, CDR2 YNFKEQ. CDR3 DNA: TGTGCCAGCAGCCAAGACCAGTCGAATCCGACAGGGAAGAAGAACTATGGCTACACCTTC. It yields the protein CASSQDQSNPTGKKNYGYTF.

This chain joins TRBV11-3 and TRBJ2-3; TRBD1 agrees at 12 bases. The CDR3 sequence is 15 residues long. V lost 5 bases and J lost 5; bases outside the gene matches: 5. CDR1 SGHNT and CDR2 YENEEA come from the germline V gene. CDR3 nucleotides: TGTGCCAGCAGCCCCGGGACAGGGGGCATAGATACGCAGTATTTT. It codes for CASSPGTGGIDTQYF.

Ten or more counts support this clone. The genes are TRBV27 and TRBJ1-4; weak D call: TRBD1 (6 bases). The V gene's germline CDR1 is MNHEY and CDR2 SMNVEV (reference sequence). V was pared by 10 bases and J by 5 bases, with 14 bases between. The CDR3 is 13 residues long. The chain's CDR3 is CATSGHGNEKLFF. The CDR3 DNA is TGTGCCACTTCGGGACATGGGAATGAAAAACTGTTTTTT. The full variable domain, with the rest looked up from reference TRBV27 and TRBJ1-4, is EAQVTQNPRYLITVTGKKLTVTCSQNMNHEYMSWYRQDPGLGLRQIYYSMNVEVTDKGDVPEGYKVSRKEKRNFPLILESPSPNQTSLYFCATSGHGNEKLFFGSGTQLSVL.

The rearrangement uses TRBV2 and TRBJ2-7; 9 nucleotides line up with TRBD2. CDR1 SNHLY and CDR2 FYNNEI come from the germline V gene. This CDR3 contains 12 residues. Germline trimming cut 7 bases from V and 5 bases from J; bases unmatched to any gene: 3. CDR3 loop: CASKAGGDEQYF. As DNA, the CDR3 is TGTGCCAGCAAAGCGGGGGGAGACGAGCAGTACTTC.

This sequence joins TRBV30 and TRBJ1-3; D remains unclear. With 2 bases removed from V and 7 bases from J, the gap between germline ends came to 12 bases. Germline V gene sequence: CDR1 GTSNPN, CDR2 SVGIG (reference sequence). The CDR3 has 13 amino acids. CDR3 sequence: CAWSPNSRNTIYF. Here the CDR3 DNA reads TGTGCCTGGAGTCCTAACTCGAGGAACACCATATATTTT.

The V and J genes are TRBV9 and TRBJ1-1; the D is unclear. Germline-derived CDR1 and CDR2 are SGDLS and YYNGEE. The CDR3 is made up of 16 amino acids. Trimming took 2 bases from V and 3 from J, leaving 17 bases between them. CDR3 in DNA: TGTGCCAGCAGCGTCTATGAGGTATCCGGTTACACTGAAGCTTTCTTT. Its protein product is CASSVYEVSGYTEAFF.

A single count supports this clone. DNA for the CDR3: TGTGCCAGCACCCGGGGGGCCCCAGATACGCAGTATTTT. Amino acids: CASTRGAPDTQYF. The chain couples TRBV6-5 to TRBJ2-3; possible D gene TRBD2, 7 bases. The CDR3 length is 13 residues. Germline V gene sequence: CDR1 MNHEY, CDR2 SVGAGI. Between the trimmed V and J ends, which lost 7 bases and 4 bases, there was a span of 12 bases.

This clone is deemed medium-sized (0.01 to 0.1%). The rearrangement joins TRBV6-1 to TRBJ1-3; 8 nucleotides align to TRBD1. The CDR3 sequence is 18 residues long. V lost 2 bases to trimming and J lost 2 bases; unmatched junction nucleotides: 11. Germline V gene lookup returns CDR1 MNHNS and CDR2 SASEGT. DNA of the CDR3: TGTGCCAGCAGTGAAAAAACAGGACAGGGTAGGACTGGAAACACCATATATTTT. It yields the protein CASSEKTGQGRTGNTIYF.

This clone was recorded a few times. This chain joins TRBV5-6 and TRBJ1-2, with TRBD1 as a possible D gene (5 bases). Trimming cost V 3 bases and J 7 bases, with 13 bases left between them. CDR3 length equals 13 residues. Germline V CDR1 and CDR2: SGHDT, YYEEEE. CDR3 sequence: CASSSWGVGGYTF. In DNA form, the CDR3 reads TGTGCCAGCAGCTCTTGGGGGGTTGGTGGCTACACCTTC.

This clone was counted once. The rearrangement links TRBV19 to TRBJ2-3; the D gene is possibly TRBD2 (6 bases). This CDR3 comprises 13 residues. Trimming took off 5 bases at V and 3 bases at J, with 9 bases between the two ends. CDR1 and CDR2 from the germline V gene are LNHDA and SQIVND (reference sequence). CDR3 region: CASSAGPTDTQYF. CDR3 DNA sequence: TGTGCCAGTAGTGCGGGACCTACAGATACGCAGTATTTT.

The chain's CDR3 is CASSPMGQAGNEQFF. In DNA form, the CDR3 reads TGTGCCAGCAGCCCCATGGGGCAGGCGGGGAATGAGCAGTTCTTC. The J gene is TRBJ2-1, the V gene TRBV5-8; a possible D gene is TRBD2 (6 bases). Germline loops: CDR1 SGHTS, CDR2 YDEGEE. The CDR3 loop spans 15 amino acids. Trimming removed 4 bases from V and 7 bases from J, with 18 bases in between. Variable domain in full (rest from reference TRBV5-8 and TRBJ2-1): EAGVTQSPTHLIKTRGQQATLRCSPISGHTSVYWYQQALGLGLQFLLWYDEGEERNRGNFPPRFSGRQFPNYSSELNVNALELEDSALYLCASSPMGQAGNEQFFGPGTRLTVL.

As to this clone: The junction departs from the called germline gene at one end, perhaps through a read error. J is TRBJ2-4 and V is TRBV12-3 or TRBV12-4; 8 bases fit TRBD1. CDR3 size: 12 residues. The CDR3 bases are TGTGCCAGCAGTTACTCCGGGACAGGAGTGCACTTC. Translated, it gives CASSYSGTGVHF.

The rearrangement uses TRBV3-1 (or the pseudogene TRBV3-2) and TRBJ1-2; TRBD1 matches at 8 bases. V was clipped by 4 bases and J by 6 bases; unmatched bases: 7. Germline CDR1 and CDR2: LGHDT and YNNKEL (reference sequence). The CDR3 has 14 amino acids. This CDR3 is CASSPGQGANGYTF. CDR3 sequence (DNA): TGTGCCAGCAGCCCCGGGCAGGGGGCAAATGGCTACACCTTC.

This rearrangement joins TRBV4-2 to TRBJ1-6; 9 bases are shared with TRBD1. Trimming took 2 bases from V and 5 from J; bases not matched to a gene: 7. Per the germline V gene, CDR1 is LGHNA and CDR2 is YNFKEQ. CDR3 length equals 17 residues. CDR3 sequence (DNA): TGTGCCAGCAGCCAATATTGGACAGGGGCCGATAATTCACCCCTCCACTTT. Translated: CASSQYWTGADNSPLHF.

The rearrangement uses TRBV7-2 and TRBJ1-1, with D possibly being TRBD1 (6 bases). There are 14 residues in the CDR3. Trimming removed 2 bases at V and 2 bases at J, with 9 bases between. Per the germline V gene, CDR1 is SGHTA and CDR2 is FQGNSA. CDR3 DNA sequence: TGTGCCAGCAGCTTATTACAGGGTAACACTGAAGCTTTCTTT. Protein sequence: CASSLLQGNTEAFF.

This clone has a single count. The chain uses TRBV12-3 or TRBV12-4 and TRBJ1-1, with 8 bases that match TRBD1. With V trimmed by 5 bases and J by 11 bases, 7 bases remained unmatched. The CDR3 extends over 12 amino acids. The CDR3 coding sequence is TGTGCCAGCAGTCCGGACAGGGTAAAGGCTTTCTTT. It is translated as CASSPDRVKAFF.

The J gene is TRBJ2-7, the V gene TRBV27, with D unresolved. This CDR3 comprises 14 residues. The V gene lost 0 bases and the J gene lost 4 bases, with 10 bases spanning the gap. Per germline, CDR1 MNHEY and CDR2 SMNVEV (reference sequence). The CDR3: CASSLSSTVYEQYF. CDR3 coding DNA: TGTGCCAGCAGTTTATCGTCGACTGTGTACGAGCAGTACTTC.

The rearrangement uses TRBV18 and TRBJ1-2; D call uncertain. The CDR3 has 13 residues. Germline V gene lookup returns CDR1 KGHSH and CDR2 LQKENI. V lost 2 bases to trimming and J lost 2 bases, with 6 bases between them. CDR3 nucleotides: TGTGCCAGCTCACCAAACCTAAACTATGGCTACACCTTC. Translating gives CASSPNLNYGYTF.

The sample holds a few counts of this clone. The chain carries TRBV21-1 and TRBJ1-1; the table's D call, TRBD1, was not checked against the DNA. TRBV21-1 is termed a pseudogene. This CDR3 region has 14 residues. The CDR3 here is CARRTGEGRAEAFF. CDR3 coding DNA: TGTGCCAGGAGGACAGGGGAGGGGCGGGCTGAAGCTTTCTTT.

CDR3 in DNA: TGCGCCAGCAGCCAGGGGCCGGGGGGCGGTAATCAGCCCCAGCATTTT. Its translation is CASSQGPGGGNQPQHF. The gene calls are TRBV4-1 and TRBJ1-5; a possible D gene is TRBD1 (6 bases). This CDR3 is built from 16 residues. V was clipped by 3 bases and J by 4 bases, with 16 bases between them. The germline V gene encodes CDR1 MGHRA and CDR2 YSYEKL.

The chain joins TRBV19 to TRBJ1-1; D not resolved. V was cut by 4 bases and J by 1 base, with 7 bases left in between. The germline gives CDR1 LNHDA, CDR2 SQIVND (reference sequence). The CDR3 length is 13 residues. The CDR3 is CASSTVRNTEAFF. The CDR3 DNA follows: TGTGCCAGTAGTACCGTCAGGAACACTGAAGCTTTCTTT.

This sequence joins TRBV18 and TRBJ2-6, with 7 bases fitting TRBD1. The CDR3 has 17 residues. Germline V gives CDR1 KGHSH, CDR2 LQKENI. V was clipped by 4 bases and J by 0 bases; unmatched bases: 6. The CDR3 loop is CASSLGQLTSGANVLTF. CDR3 DNA: TGTGCCAGCTCACTGGGACAGCTGACCTCTGGGGCCAACGTCCTGACTTTC.

This clone was detected only once. The chain uses TRBV5-1 and TRBJ2-3; 9 nucleotides match TRBD2. Germline values: CDR1 SGHRS, CDR2 YFSETQ. V was pared by 5 bases and J by 2 bases, with 3 bases of the junction left unmatched. The CDR3 is 14 amino acids. The CDR3, as DNA: TGCGCCAGCAGGGCTAGCGGGGACACAGATACGCAGTATTTT. Protein: CASRASGDTDTQYF.

V usage is TRBV27 and J usage is TRBJ1-4; no definite D call. The V gene lost 5 bases and the J gene lost 17 bases, with 12 bases spanning the gap. Per germline, CDR1 MNHEY and CDR2 SMNVEV (reference sequence). CDR3 size: 10 residues. CDR3 loop: CASSGPGGFF. For the CDR3, the DNA is TGTGCCAGCAGTGGCCCGGGTGGTTTTTTT.

The V and J genes are TRBV5-6 and TRBJ1-5; 7 nucleotides agree with TRBD1. CDR3 length: 16 residues. Germline V CDR1 and CDR2: SGHDT, YYEEEE. V lost 3 bases to trimming and J lost 7 bases; unmatched junction nucleotides: 13. Written as DNA, the CDR3 is TGTGCCAGCAGCTCCACTGACAGGGTGAGAGGGCAGCCCCAGCATTTT. Its protein is CASSSTDRVRGQPQHF.

The chain couples TRBV5-1 to TRBJ2-4, with TRBD1 matching 7 bases. V trimming: 4 bases; J trimming: 0 bases; junction bases outside the gene matches: 13. Germline V gene sequence: CDR1 SGHRS, CDR2 YFSETQ. This CDR3 has 18 residues. The CDR3 DNA sequence: TGCGCCAGCAGCCCCTACGTTGGGACAGAAATAGCCAAAAACATTCAGTACTTC. It codes for CASSPYVGTEIAKNIQYF.

The rearrangement uses TRBV20-1 and TRBJ2-1, with D unclear. V lost 0 bases to trimming and J lost 9 bases, with 6 bases between them. Germline values: CDR1 DFQATT, CDR2 SNEGSKA (reference sequence). The CDR3 runs 11 residues. CDR3 nucleotides: TGCAGTGCTAGAGAGTCGGGTGAGCAGTTCTTC. This translates into CSARESGEQFF.

The CDR3 nucleotides are TGTGCCAGTAGTATAAGCCGAAACTATGGCTACACCTTC. Residues: CASSISRNYGYTF. The V gene is TRBV19, the J gene TRBJ1-2; the D is unclear. Per germline, CDR1 LNHDA and CDR2 SQIVND (reference sequence). This CDR3 is built from 13 residues. V was trimmed by 2 bases and J by 2 bases, leaving 6 bases between them. The full variable domain, in which reference TRBV19 and TRBJ1-2 provide the parts outside the CDR3, is DGGITQSPKYLFRKEGQNVTLSCEQNLNHDAMYWYRQDPGQGLRLIYYSQIVNDFQKGDIAEGYSVSREKKESFPLTVTSAQKNPTAFYLCASSISRNYGYTFGSGTRLTVV.

The J gene is TRBJ2-4, the V gene TRBV5-1; 16 nucleotides match TRBD2. V lost 4 bases and J lost 7; bases outside the gene matches: 5. Germline V gene data show CDR1 as SGHRS and CDR2 as YFSETQ. This CDR3 comprises 16 residues. The CDR3 sequence is CASSPGTSGGANIQYF. The CDR3 DNA reads TGCGCCAGCAGCCCCGGGACTAGCGGGGGGGCCAACATTCAGTACTTC.

This rearrangement joins TRBV6-2 or TRBV6-3 to TRBJ2-5; the match to TRBD1 covers 8 bases. This CDR3 is built from 14 residues. J lost 5 bases, V lost 2 bases, and 4 bases had no gene match. Germline values: CDR1 MNHEY, CDR2 SVGEGT. As DNA, the CDR3 is TGTGCCAGCAGTTACCAGGGGGCGCCTGAGACCCAGTACTTC. This gives the protein CASSYQGAPETQYF.

The rearrangement uses TRBV5-4 and TRBJ2-2; 7 nucleotides match TRBD1. V lost 4 bases, J lost 1 base, and 7 bases stayed unmatched. CDR1 and CDR2 from the germline V gene are SGHNT and YYREEE (reference sequence). The CDR3 covers 16 residues. CDR3 residues: CASSLLTGLNTGELFF. The CDR3 region has the DNA TGTGCCAGCAGCCTATTGACAGGGCTGAACACCGGGGAGCTGTTTTTT.